This T cell receptor (beta chain) emerged from a study of T cells in Graves' hyperthyroidism and ophthalmopathy. The ends were cut back, 0 bases at V and 12 bases at J, with 24 bases in the middle. Germline loops: CDR1 LGHDT, CDR2 YNNKEL (reference sequence). The CDR3 has 17 amino acids. TCR beta CDR3 region amplification was performed from RNA transcripts. In the first-round RT-PCR of the TCR CDR3, the HTBI primer set was used. Via MiXCR, TCRdb re-called the multiplex PCR reads, giving one row per CDR3 protein. This sample carries a few hundred thousand distinct CDR3 sequences, about a sixth of them seen once, and the ten largest clones take roughly 3%.

This clonotype was sampled from a woman in her 40s with Graves' ophthalmopathy. The source material was blood. The chain has TRBV3-1 and TRBJ2-1, with a weak D call TRBD1 (5 bases). CDR3 DNA sequence: TGTGCCAGCAGCCAAGAAACCCTATACCCAGGGATCCATGGGCAGTTCTTC. Its translation: CASSQETLYPGIHGQFF.